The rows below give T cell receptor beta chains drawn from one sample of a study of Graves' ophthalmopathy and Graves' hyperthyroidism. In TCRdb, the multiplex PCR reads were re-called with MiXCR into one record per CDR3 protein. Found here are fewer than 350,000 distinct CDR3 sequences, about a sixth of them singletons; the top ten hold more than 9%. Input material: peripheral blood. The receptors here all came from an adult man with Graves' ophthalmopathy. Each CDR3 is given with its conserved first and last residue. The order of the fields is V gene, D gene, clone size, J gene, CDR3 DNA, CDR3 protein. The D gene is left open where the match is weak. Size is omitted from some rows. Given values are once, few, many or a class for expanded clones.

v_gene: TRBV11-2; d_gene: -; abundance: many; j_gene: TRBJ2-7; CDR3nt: TGTGCCAGCAGCTTATCTGGCAGGGCATACGAGCAGTACTTC; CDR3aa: CASSLSGRAYEQYF
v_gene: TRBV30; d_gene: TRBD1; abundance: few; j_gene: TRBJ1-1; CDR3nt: TGTGCCGTAAAAAACGGGACAGGGGCCATGAACACTGAAGCTTTCTTT; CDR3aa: CAVKNGTGAMNTEAFF
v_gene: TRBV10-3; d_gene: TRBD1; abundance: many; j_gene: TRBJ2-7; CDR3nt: TGTGCCGTAACGGGGACAGGGGTAAGCGAGCAGTACTTC; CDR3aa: CAVTGTGVSEQYF
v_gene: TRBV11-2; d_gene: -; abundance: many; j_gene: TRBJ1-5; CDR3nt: TGTGCCAGCAGTCCCGGAATTGGAGGAAGCAATCAGCCCCAGCATTTT; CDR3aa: CASSPGIGGSNQPQHF
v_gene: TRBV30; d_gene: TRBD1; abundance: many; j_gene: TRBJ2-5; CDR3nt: TGTGCCTGGAGTATCGGGACAGGTTCGAGCCAAGAGACCCAGTACTTC; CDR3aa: CAWSIGTGSSQETQYF
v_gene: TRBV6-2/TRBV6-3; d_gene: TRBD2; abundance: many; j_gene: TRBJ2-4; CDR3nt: TGTGCCAGCAGCCGCCTGGGACTAGCGGGCCAACGGGATCGGTTCTTC; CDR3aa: CASSRLGLAGQRDRFF
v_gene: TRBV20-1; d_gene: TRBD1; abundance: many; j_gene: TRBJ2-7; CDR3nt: TGCAGTGCTAGAGTGCCAGGGGGAACCTACGAGCAGTACTTC; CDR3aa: CSARVPGGTYEQYF
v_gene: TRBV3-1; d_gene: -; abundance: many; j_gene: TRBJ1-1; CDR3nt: TGTGCCAGCAGCCAATTGGGGGCGGACACTGAAGCTTTCTTT; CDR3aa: CASSQLGADTEAFF
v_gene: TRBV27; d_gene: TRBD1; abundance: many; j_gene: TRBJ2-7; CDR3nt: TGTGCCAGCAGTCCCCGGGACAGATTCTACGAGCAGTACTTC; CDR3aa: CASSPRDRFYEQYF
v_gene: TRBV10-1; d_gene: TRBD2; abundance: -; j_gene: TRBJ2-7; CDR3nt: TGCGCCAGCAGTAGGGCTAGCGGATCGTACGAGCAGTACTTC; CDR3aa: CASSRASGSYEQYF
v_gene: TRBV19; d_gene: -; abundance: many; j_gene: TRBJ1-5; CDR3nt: TGTGCCAGTAGTATAGCGTCCCCACAGGTTTATAGCAATCAGCCCCAGCATTTT; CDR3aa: CASSIASPQVYSNQPQHF
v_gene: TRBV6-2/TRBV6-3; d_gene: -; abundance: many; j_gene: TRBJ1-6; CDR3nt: TGTGCCAGCAGTCAGCTGCGTGTGAGCTCCTATAATTCACCCCTCCACTTT; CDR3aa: CASSQLRVSSYNSPLHF
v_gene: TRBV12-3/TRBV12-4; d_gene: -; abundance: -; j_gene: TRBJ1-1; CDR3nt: TGTGCCAGCAGTCCCCGGGACTGGGGGACTGAAGCTTTCTTT; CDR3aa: CASSPRDWGTEAFF
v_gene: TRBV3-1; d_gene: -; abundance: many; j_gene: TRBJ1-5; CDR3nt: TGTGCCAGCAGCCAAGGAGGGCTTGGTCAGCCCCAGCATTTT; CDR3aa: CASSQGGLGQPQHF
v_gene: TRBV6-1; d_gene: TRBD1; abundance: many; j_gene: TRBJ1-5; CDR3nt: TGTGCCAGCAGCAACAGGGGCAGTCAGCCCCAGCATTTT; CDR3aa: CASSNRGSQPQHF
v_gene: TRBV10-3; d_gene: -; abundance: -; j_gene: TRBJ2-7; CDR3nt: TGTGCCATCGGCGGGCGGAATAGCTCCTACGAGCAGTACTTC; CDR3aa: CAIGGRNSSYEQYF
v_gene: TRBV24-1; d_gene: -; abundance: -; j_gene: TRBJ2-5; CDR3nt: TGTGCCACCAGTGATTTGAAATGGACCGGCCAAGAGACACAGTACTTC; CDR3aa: CATSDLKWTGQETQYF
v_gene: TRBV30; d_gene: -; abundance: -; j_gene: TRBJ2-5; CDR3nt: TGTGCCTGGTCGGGGGACGGGTGGGAGACCCAGTACTTC; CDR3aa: CAWSGDGWETQYF
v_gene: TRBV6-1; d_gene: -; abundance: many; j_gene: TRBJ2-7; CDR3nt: TGTGCCAGCAGTGTGGACTCGCAATACGAGCAGTACTTC; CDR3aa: CASSVDSQYEQYF
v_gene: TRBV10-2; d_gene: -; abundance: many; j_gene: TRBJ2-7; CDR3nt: TGCGCCAGCAGTGAGAGGCGGGGGCGGTACCACGAGCAGTACTTC; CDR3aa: CASSERRGRYHEQYF
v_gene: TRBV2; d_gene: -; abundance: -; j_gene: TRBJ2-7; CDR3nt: TGTGCCAGCAGAGGGCGCGTCAGCTCCTACGAGCAGTACTTC; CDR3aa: CASRGRVSSYEQYF
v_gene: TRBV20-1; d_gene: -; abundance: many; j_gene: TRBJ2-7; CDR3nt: TGCAGTGCTAGCAGTCAGGGGTATTACGAGCAGTACTTC; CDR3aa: CSASSQGYYEQYF
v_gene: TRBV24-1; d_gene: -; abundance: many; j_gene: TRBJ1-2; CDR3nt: TGTGCCACCAGTGACGGACAACACTATGGCTACACCTTC; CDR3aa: CATSDGQHYGYTF
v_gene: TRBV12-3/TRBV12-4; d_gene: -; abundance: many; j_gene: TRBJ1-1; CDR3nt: TGTGCCAGCAGTCAGGGTCGGAGCACTGAAGCTTTCTTT; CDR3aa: CASSQGRSTEAFF
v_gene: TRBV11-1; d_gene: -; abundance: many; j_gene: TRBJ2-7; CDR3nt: TGTGCCAGCAGCTTCAAGGAGGGCCCGTACGAGCAGTACTTC; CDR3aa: CASSFKEGPYEQYF
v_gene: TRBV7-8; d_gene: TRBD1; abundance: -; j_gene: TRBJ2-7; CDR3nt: TGTGCCAGCAGCGCAAACCAGGGGGCGGACGAGCAGTACTTC; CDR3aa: CASSANQGADEQYF
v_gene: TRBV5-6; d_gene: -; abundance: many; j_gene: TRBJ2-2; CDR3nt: TGTGCCAGCAGCTTTTTTCACGGCGGGCCCGGGGAGCTGTTTTTT; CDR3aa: CASSFFHGGPGELFF
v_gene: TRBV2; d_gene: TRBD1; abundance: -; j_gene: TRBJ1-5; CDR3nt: TGTGCCAGCAGACGCCGGACAGGGGGTCAGCCCCAGCATTTT; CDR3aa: CASRRRTGGQPQHF
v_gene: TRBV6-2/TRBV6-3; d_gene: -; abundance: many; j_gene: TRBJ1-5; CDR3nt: TGTACCAGCAGTTACTCGAACCGGTATCAGCCCCAGCATTTT; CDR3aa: CTSSYSNRYQPQHF
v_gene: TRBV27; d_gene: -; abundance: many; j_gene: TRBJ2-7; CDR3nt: TGTGCCAGCAGCCCAGGTGGGGGAGGGACAACCTACGAGCAGTACTTC; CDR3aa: CASSPGGGGTTYEQYF
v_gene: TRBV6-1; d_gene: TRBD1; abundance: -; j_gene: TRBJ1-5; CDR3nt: TGTGCCATCAGTCCGGGACAGATTAATCAGCCCCAGCATTTT; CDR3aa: CAISPGQINQPQHF
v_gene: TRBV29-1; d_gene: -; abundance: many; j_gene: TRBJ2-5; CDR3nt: TGCAGCGTCGGTAGGGGAGGCGAGACCCAGTACTTC; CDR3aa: CSVGRGGETQYF
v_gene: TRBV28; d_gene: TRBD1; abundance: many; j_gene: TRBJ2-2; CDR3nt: TGTGCCAGCAGTCCACTTGGGGACAGGGGAGACACCGGGGAGCTGTTTTTT; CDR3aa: CASSPLGDRGDTGELFF
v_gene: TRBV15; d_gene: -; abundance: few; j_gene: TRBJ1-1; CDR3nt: TGTGCCACCAGCAGAGCTCGGCAGGATACTGAAGCTTGCTTT; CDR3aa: CATSRARQDTEACF
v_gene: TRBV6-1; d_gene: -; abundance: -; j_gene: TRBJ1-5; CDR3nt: TGTGCCAGCAGTGAAGGACTTAGGGAGAAGGGTCAGCCCCAGCATTTT; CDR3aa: CASSEGLREKGQPQHF
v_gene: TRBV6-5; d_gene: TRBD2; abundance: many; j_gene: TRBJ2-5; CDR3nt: TGTGCCAGCAGGTCGAATAGCGGGGTCCACCAAGAGACCCAGTACTTC; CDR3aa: CASRSNSGVHQETQYF
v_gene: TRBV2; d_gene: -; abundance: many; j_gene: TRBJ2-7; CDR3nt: TGTGCCAGTAAAGCCTACGGGCAGTACTTC; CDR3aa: CASKAYGQYF
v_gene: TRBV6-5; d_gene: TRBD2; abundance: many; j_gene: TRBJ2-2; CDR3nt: TGTGCCAGCAGTAGACTAGCGGGGAATTTCGGGGAGCTGTTTTTT; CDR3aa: CASSRLAGNFGELFF
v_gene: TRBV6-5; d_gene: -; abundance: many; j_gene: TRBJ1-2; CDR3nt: TGTGCCAGCAGGTCGCTCATCGGGGGCTACACCTTC; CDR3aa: CASRSLIGGYTF
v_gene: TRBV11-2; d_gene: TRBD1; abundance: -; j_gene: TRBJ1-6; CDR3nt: TGTGCCAGCAGCTTGCGGACAGGACGTAATTCACCCCTCCACTTT; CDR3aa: CASSLRTGRNSPLHF
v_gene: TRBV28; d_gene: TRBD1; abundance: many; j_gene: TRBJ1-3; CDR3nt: TGTGCCAGCAGTTTAGAGGGGGCCTCGGGAAACACCATATATTTT; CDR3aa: CASSLEGASGNTIYF
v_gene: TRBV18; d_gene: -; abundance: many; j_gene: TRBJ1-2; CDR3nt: TGTGCCAGCTCACTCGAAGAGCGGGGTGACTACACCTTC; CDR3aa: CASSLEERGDYTF
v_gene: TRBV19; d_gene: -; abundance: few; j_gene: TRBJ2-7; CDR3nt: TGTGCCAGTAGTATTATAGACTCCTACGAGCAGTACTTC; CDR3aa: CASSIIDSYEQYF
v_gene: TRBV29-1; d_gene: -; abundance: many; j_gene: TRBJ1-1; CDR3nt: TGCAGCGTGGTGGAGGGGAACACTGAAGCTTTCTTT; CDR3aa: CSVVEGNTEAFF
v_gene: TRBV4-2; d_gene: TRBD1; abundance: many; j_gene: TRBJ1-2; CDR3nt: TGTGCCAGCAGCCAAGATCTCGGCAGGGGGCATTCGGGCTACACCTTC; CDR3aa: CASSQDLGRGHSGYTF
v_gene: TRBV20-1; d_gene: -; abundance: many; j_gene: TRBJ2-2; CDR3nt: TGCAGTGCTTCTCGGGACCCCGGGGGGGAGCTGTTTTTT; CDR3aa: CSASRDPGGELFF
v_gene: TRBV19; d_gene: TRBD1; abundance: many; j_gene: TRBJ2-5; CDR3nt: TGTGCCAGTAGTATGAGGACAGGGGGCGGAGAGACCCAGTACTTC; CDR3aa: CASSMRTGGGETQYF
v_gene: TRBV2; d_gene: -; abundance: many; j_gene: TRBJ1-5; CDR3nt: TGTGCCAGCAGTGAAGGTCCGAGACAGATCAATCAGCCCCAGCATTTT; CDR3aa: CASSEGPRQINQPQHF
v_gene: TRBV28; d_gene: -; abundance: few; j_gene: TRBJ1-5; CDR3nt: TGTGCCAGCGAACCCGGGGGCCGTCAGCCCCAGCATTTT; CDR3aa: CASEPGGRQPQHF
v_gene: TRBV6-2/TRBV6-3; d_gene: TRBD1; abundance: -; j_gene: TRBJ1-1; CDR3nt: TGTGCCAGCAGCGCCCTCGGACAGGGTTTCACTGAAGCTTTCTTT; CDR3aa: CASSALGQGFTEAFF
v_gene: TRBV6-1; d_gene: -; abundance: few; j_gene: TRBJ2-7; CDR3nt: TGTGCCAGCACCATGGCCGGGACGTCAAACGAGCAGTACTTC; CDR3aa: CASTMAGTSNEQYF
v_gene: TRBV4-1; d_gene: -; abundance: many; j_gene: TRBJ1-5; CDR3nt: TGCGCCAGCAGCCAAGGTTCGGGGTATAGCAATCAGCCCCAGCATTTT; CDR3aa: CASSQGSGYSNQPQHF
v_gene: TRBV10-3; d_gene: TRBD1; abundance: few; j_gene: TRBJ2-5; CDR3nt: TGTGCCATCAGAACCGGACAGGGCGAGACCCAGTACTTC; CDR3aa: CAIRTGQGETQYF
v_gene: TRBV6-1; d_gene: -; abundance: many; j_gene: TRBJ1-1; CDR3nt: TGTGCCAGCAGGCCCGACCGACCGGCGAACACTGAAGCTTTCTTT; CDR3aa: CASRPDRPANTEAFF
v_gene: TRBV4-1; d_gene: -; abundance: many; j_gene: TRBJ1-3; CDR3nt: TGCGCCAGCAGCCAAGACCTCGGCATAGGAAACACCATATATTTT; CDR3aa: CASSQDLGIGNTIYF
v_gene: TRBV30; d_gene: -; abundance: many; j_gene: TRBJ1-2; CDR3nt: TGTGCCTGGACAGGGTCTAACTATGGCTACACCTTC; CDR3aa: CAWTGSNYGYTF
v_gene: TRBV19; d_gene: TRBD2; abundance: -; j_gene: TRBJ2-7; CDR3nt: TGTGCCAGTAGTATTGCTGGCGGGAGTATTCCATACGAGCAGTACTTC; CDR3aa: CASSIAGGSIPYEQYF
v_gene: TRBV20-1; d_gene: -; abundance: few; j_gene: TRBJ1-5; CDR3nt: TGCAGTGCCATAAGGGGTTACAATCAGCCCCAGCATTTT; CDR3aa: CSAIRGYNQPQHF
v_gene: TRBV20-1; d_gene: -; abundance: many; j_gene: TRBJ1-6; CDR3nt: TGCAGTGCCCGGGACAAGAAGAATTCACCCCTCCACTTT; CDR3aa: CSARDKKNSPLHF
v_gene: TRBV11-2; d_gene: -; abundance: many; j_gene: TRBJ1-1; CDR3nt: TGTGCCAGCAGCTCGTCCGGGGCCCCCGGGAGCGAAGCTTTCTTT; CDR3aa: CASSSSGAPGSEAFF